This is a list of T cell receptor beta chains from one sample in a study of T cell responses to AZD1222 COVID-19 vaccine. Data came from immunoSEQ multiplex PCR; TCRdb stores just in-frame clones and leaves some out. The data hold about 110,000 clones, with roughly 93% observed a single time. Here the sequenced sample was peripheral blood, taken 28 days after the second AZD1222 dose. The receptor set was obtained from an adult who received the AZD1222 COVID-19 vaccine. The CDR3 runs from the conserved cysteine through the conserved F or W. Each record gives: CDR3 protein, CDR3 DNA, V gene, D gene, J gene, clone size. A D gene is named only where the DNA matches it firmly. Not every row has a clone size; where given, it reads once, few, many or a size class.

CDR3 protein: CASIGVGSTGGYTF
CDR3 DNA: TGTGCCAGCATCGGGGTCGGGTCCACCGGTGGCTACACCTTC
V gene: TRBV2
D gene: NA
J gene: TRBJ1-2
clone size: NA

CDR3 protein: CASSPPGTGNAFF
CDR3 DNA: TGTGCCAGCAGCCCTCCTGGGACAGGGAATGCCTTCTTT
V gene: TRBV3-1/TRBV3-2
D gene: TRBD1
J gene: TRBJ1-1
clone size: NA

CDR3 protein: CASSHSYEQYF
CDR3 DNA: TGTGCCAGCAGCCATTCATACGAGCAGTACTTC
V gene: TRBV4-2
D gene: NA
J gene: TRBJ2-7
clone size: NA

CDR3 protein: CASSQDWSQGDEKLFF
CDR3 DNA: TGCGCCAGCAGCCAAGATTGGTCCCAGGGAGATGAAAAACTGTTTTTT
V gene: TRBV4-1
D gene: NA
J gene: TRBJ1-4
clone size: NA

CDR3 protein: CASSQFGTSGDTQYF
CDR3 DNA: TGCGCCAGCAGCCAATTTGGGACTAGTGGCGATACGCAGTATTTT
V gene: TRBV4-1
D gene: TRBD2
J gene: TRBJ2-3
clone size: NA

CDR3 protein: CASSLSSSGGKVHGYTF
CDR3 DNA: TGTGCCAGCAGCTTATCCTCGAGTGGGGGAAAAGTCCATGGCTACACCTTC
V gene: TRBV7-9
D gene: NA
J gene: TRBJ1-2
clone size: NA

CDR3 protein: CASKGAASTDTQYF
CDR3 DNA: TGCGCCAGCAAGGGAGCGGCTAGCACAGATACGCAGTATTTT
V gene: TRBV5-1
D gene: NA
J gene: TRBJ2-3
clone size: NA

CDR3 protein: CASRSLPGDTEAFF
CDR3 DNA: TGTGCCAGCAGATCACTACCAGGGGACACTGAAGCTTTCTTT
V gene: TRBV6-5
D gene: NA
J gene: TRBJ1-1
clone size: NA

CDR3 protein: CAISAVAGNTEAFF
CDR3 DNA: TGTGCCATCAGTGCGGTCGCCGGGAACACTGAAGCTTTCTTT
V gene: TRBV10-3
D gene: NA
J gene: TRBJ1-1
clone size: NA

CDR3 protein: CASSLDVPGELFF
CDR3 DNA: TGCGCCAGCAGCTTGGATGTACCCGGGGAGCTGTTTTTT
V gene: TRBV5-1
D gene: NA
J gene: TRBJ2-2
clone size: NA

CDR3 protein: CASSLATGRTEAFF
CDR3 DNA: TGTGCCAGCAGTCTGGCGACAGGGAGGACTGAAGCTTTCTTT
V gene: TRBV6-5
D gene: TRBD1
J gene: TRBJ1-1
clone size: NA

CDR3 protein: CASSEDRDGTSTDTQYF
CDR3 DNA: TGTGCCAGCAGCGAGGACAGGGATGGGACTAGCACAGATACGCAGTATTTT
V gene: TRBV21-1
D gene: NA
J gene: TRBJ2-3
clone size: NA

CDR3 protein: CASSYRRNSYEQYF
CDR3 DNA: TGTGCCAGCAGCTACAGACGCAACTCCTACGAGCAGTACTTC
V gene: TRBV7-9
D gene: NA
J gene: TRBJ2-7
clone size: once

CDR3 protein: CASSLTGQNSPLHF
CDR3 DNA: TGTGCCAGCAGCTTAACAGGGCAAAATTCACCCCTCCACTTT
V gene: TRBV11-2
D gene: NA
J gene: TRBJ1-6
clone size: NA

CDR3 protein: CASSPPLRGVPANTQYF
CDR3 DNA: TGTGCCAGCAGCCCCCCCCTCCGGGGGGTCCCCGCAAATACGCAGTATTTT
V gene: TRBV7-6
D gene: TRBD2
J gene: TRBJ2-3
clone size: NA

CDR3 protein: CASSEWGRSRIGNTEAFF
CDR3 DNA: TGCGCCAGCAGTGAGTGGGGTCGGAGTAGGATCGGGAACACTGAAGCTTTCTTT
V gene: TRBV10-1
D gene: NA
J gene: TRBJ1-1
clone size: NA

CDR3 protein: CASSLSGRTTDTQYF
CDR3 DNA: TGTGCCAGCAGCCTCTCGGGACGGACTACAGATACGCAGTATTTT
V gene: TRBV7-9
D gene: NA
J gene: TRBJ2-3
clone size: NA

CDR3 protein: CATTRGGNYGYTF
CDR3 DNA: TGTGCCACCACCCGGGGCGGCAACTATGGCTACACCTTC
V gene: TRBV3-1/TRBV3-2
D gene: NA
J gene: TRBJ1-2
clone size: NA

CDR3 protein: CASSFIQQGLEGYTF
CDR3 DNA: TGCGCCAGCAGCTTTATACAACAGGGGCTTGAGGGCTACACCTTC
V gene: TRBV5-1
D gene: TRBD1
J gene: TRBJ1-2
clone size: once

CDR3 protein: CASSEQGIDYGYTF
CDR3 DNA: TGTGCCAGTAGTGAACAGGGAATAGACTATGGCTACACCTTC
V gene: TRBV19
D gene: NA
J gene: TRBJ1-2
clone size: once

CDR3 protein: CASSSTSPDTQYF
CDR3 DNA: TGTGCCAGCTCGTCTACTAGCCCAGATACGCAGTATTTT
V gene: TRBV18
D gene: NA
J gene: TRBJ2-3
clone size: NA

CDR3 protein: CSVDPGDSSYGYTF
CDR3 DNA: TGCAGCGTTGATCCGGGGGACAGCTCCTATGGCTACACCTTC
V gene: TRBV29-1
D gene: TRBD1
J gene: TRBJ1-2
clone size: NA

CDR3 protein: CASSQVAGRNSPLHF
CDR3 DNA: TGTGCCAGCAGCCAAGTTGCCGGACGAAATTCACCCCTCCACTTT
V gene: TRBV3-1/TRBV3-2
D gene: NA
J gene: TRBJ1-6
clone size: NA

CDR3 protein: CASRRGGLYGYTF
CDR3 DNA: TGTGCCAGCAGGAGGGGAGGTCTCTATGGCTACACCTTC
V gene: TRBV12-3/TRBV12-4
D gene: NA
J gene: TRBJ1-2
clone size: few

CDR3 protein: CASSQYTSSYNSPLHF
CDR3 DNA: TGTGCCAGCAGCCAATACACGAGCTCCTATAATTCACCCCTCCACTTT
V gene: TRBV9
D gene: NA
J gene: TRBJ1-6
clone size: NA

CDR3 protein: CASLGDSYEQYF
CDR3 DNA: TGTGCCAGCTTGGGGGACTCCTACGAGCAGTACTTC
V gene: TRBV6-5
D gene: NA
J gene: TRBJ2-7
clone size: NA

CDR3 protein: CASSQSLVSGGSQEQFF
CDR3 DNA: TGCGCCAGCAGCCAATCTTTGGTGAGCGGGGGATCGCAAGAGCAGTTCTTC
V gene: TRBV4-1
D gene: TRBD2
J gene: TRBJ2-1
clone size: NA

CDR3 protein: CASRLGTGTGNTIYF
CDR3 DNA: TGCGCCAGCAGGTTGGGGACAGGGACTGGAAACACCATATATTTT
V gene: TRBV5-1
D gene: TRBD1
J gene: TRBJ1-3
clone size: NA

CDR3 protein: CAISRGARGDTGELFF
CDR3 DNA: TGTGCCATCAGTCGGGGGGCGCGAGGAGACACCGGGGAGCTGTTTTTT
V gene: TRBV10-3
D gene: NA
J gene: TRBJ2-2
clone size: NA

CDR3 protein: CASSLSGTSGGLFF
CDR3 DNA: TGCGCCAGCAGCCTGTCCGGGACTAGCGGGGGCCTTTTCTTC
V gene: TRBV10-1
D gene: TRBD2
J gene: TRBJ2-1
clone size: NA

CDR3 protein: CASSWRGNTEAFF
CDR3 DNA: TGTGCCAGCAGCTGGAGGGGGAACACTGAAGCTTTCTTT
V gene: TRBV12-3/TRBV12-4
D gene: NA
J gene: TRBJ1-1
clone size: NA

CDR3 protein: CAIPKGTDSSPLHF
CDR3 DNA: TGCGCCATACCTAAGGGGACAGATAGTTCACCCCTCCACTTT
V gene: TRBV23-1
D gene: TRBD1
J gene: TRBJ1-6
clone size: NA

CDR3 protein: CASSVAPHTEAFF
CDR3 DNA: TGTGCCAGCAGCGTAGCTCCCCATACTGAAGCTTTCTTT
V gene: TRBV9
D gene: NA
J gene: TRBJ1-1
clone size: once

CDR3 protein: CASSSLGTANTEAFF
CDR3 DNA: TGTGCCAGCAGCTCCCTCGGGACGGCGAACACTGAAGCTTTCTTT
V gene: TRBV7-7
D gene: NA
J gene: TRBJ1-1
clone size: few

CDR3 protein: CASSLLRQADLNTEAFF
CDR3 DNA: TGTGCCAGCAGTTTATTAAGACAGGCCGATTTAAACACTGAAGCTTTCTTT
V gene: TRBV28
D gene: NA
J gene: TRBJ1-1
clone size: few

CDR3 protein: CASSRDLSAGETQYF
CDR3 DNA: TGTGCCAGCAGCCGCGACTTAAGCGCGGGGGAGACCCAGTACTTC
V gene: TRBV7-7
D gene: NA
J gene: TRBJ2-5
clone size: NA

CDR3 protein: CASSEVKGVGGYTF
CDR3 DNA: TGTGCCAGCAGTGAAGTAAAGGGGGTAGGTGGCTACACCTTC
V gene: TRBV2
D gene: NA
J gene: TRBJ1-2
clone size: NA

CDR3 protein: CACWSGIIYEQYF
CDR3 DNA: TGTGCCTGCTGGAGCGGGATTATTTACGAGCAGTACTTC
V gene: TRBV5-3
D gene: TRBD2
J gene: TRBJ2-7
clone size: NA

CDR3 protein: CSVDMGIQGYTF
CDR3 DNA: TGCAGCGTTGATATGGGAATCCAGGGCTACACCTTC
V gene: TRBV29-1
D gene: NA
J gene: TRBJ1-2
clone size: once

CDR3 protein: CASMVVGRNTEAFF
CDR3 DNA: TGTGCCAGCATGGTGGTAGGCAGAAACACTGAAGCTTTCTTT
V gene: TRBV7-9
D gene: NA
J gene: TRBJ1-1
clone size: NA

CDR3 protein: CASSIYGTGDSPLHF
CDR3 DNA: TGTGCCAGCAGTATATACGGGACAGGGGATTCACCCCTCCACTTT
V gene: TRBV27
D gene: TRBD1
J gene: TRBJ1-6
clone size: NA

CDR3 protein: CASSGGVLGGIQYF
CDR3 DNA: TGTGCCAGCAGTGGGGGGGTCTTAGGAGGCATTCAGTACTTC
V gene: TRBV2
D gene: NA
J gene: TRBJ2-4
clone size: once

CDR3 protein: CASSMRGPWETQYF
CDR3 DNA: TGTGCCAGTAGTATGCGGGGGCCTTGGGAGACCCAGTACTTC
V gene: TRBV19
D gene: NA
J gene: TRBJ2-5
clone size: few

CDR3 protein: CASASGGAESNEQFF
CDR3 DNA: TGTGCCAGCGCCTCAGGGGGCGCTGAGAGCAATGAGCAGTTCTTC
V gene: TRBV6-5
D gene: TRBD1
J gene: TRBJ2-1
clone size: NA

CDR3 protein: CASSSYRGDQETQYF
CDR3 DNA: TGTGCCAGCAGCTCCTATCGGGGGGACCAAGAGACCCAGTACTTC
V gene: TRBV7-6
D gene: TRBD2
J gene: TRBJ2-5
clone size: NA

CDR3 protein: CASSPGTSIGGYTF
CDR3 DNA: TGCGCCAGCAGCCCGGGGACGTCGATTGGAGGCTACACCTTC
V gene: TRBV5-1
D gene: NA
J gene: TRBJ1-2
clone size: NA

CDR3 protein: CATQHRDYYGYTF
CDR3 DNA: TGTGCCACGCAACACAGGGACTACTATGGCTACACCTTC
V gene: TRBV19
D gene: NA
J gene: TRBJ1-2
clone size: NA

CDR3 protein: CASSPRDRTYEQYF
CDR3 DNA: TGTGCCAGCAGCCCACGGGACAGAACCTACGAGCAGTACTTC
V gene: TRBV7-9
D gene: TRBD1
J gene: TRBJ2-7
clone size: NA

CDR3 protein: CSVLDTLNTEAFF
CDR3 DNA: TGCAGCGTCTTAGACACCCTGAACACTGAAGCTTTCTTT
V gene: TRBV29-1
D gene: NA
J gene: TRBJ1-1
clone size: NA